Each of the 18 T cell receptor beta chains below was sequenced from the same sample in a study of T cell repertoires in cytomegalovirus infection. TCRdb analysed the reads with MiXCR anew, one entry per CDR3 protein. The sample records 250,000 to 300,000 distinct CDR3 sequences, about 26% being singletons. Sequencing used PBMCs. The source is a human donor in good health (CMV status not recorded). Some clones in this sample may be carry-over from other donors' samples.

This clonotype occurred a few times. The chain uses TRBV7-9 and TRBJ2-7, with TRBD1 as a possible D gene (6 bases). Per the germline V gene, CDR1 is SEHNR and CDR2 is FQNEAQ (reference sequence). Trimming shortened V by 3 bases and J by 2 bases, and 14 bases separated the two germline ends. The CDR3 length is 15 residues. The CDR3 DNA is TGTGCCAGCAGCTTGCTCGGGACAAAGACCTACGAGCAGTACTTC. Translated: CASSLLGTKTYEQYF.

This clonotype was counted only a few times. The chain has TRBV20-1 and TRBJ2-6; TRBD1 matches 7 bases. With V trimmed by 4 bases and J by 2 bases, 11 bases remained unmatched. The CDR3 loop spans 17 amino acids. The germline gives CDR1 DFQATT, CDR2 SNEGSKA (reference sequence). The CDR3: CSANRGDRLTGANVLTF. The CDR3 nucleotides read TGCAGTGCTAACAGAGGGGACAGATTAACTGGGGCCAACGTCCTGACTTTC.

This clonotype was counted only a few times. The chain employs TRBV18 and TRBJ2-2; D remains unclear. V was shortened by 3 bases and J by 4 bases, with 9 bases between the two germline ends. This CDR3 is 14 amino acids long. Germline lookup yields CDR1 KGHSH and CDR2 LQKENI. In DNA form, the CDR3 reads TGTGCCAGCTCACCGCGGACGGTCACCGGGGAGCTGTTTTTT. Translation gives CASSPRTVTGELFF.

The chain joins TRBV11-2 to TRBJ2-7; unclear D gene. The CDR3 runs 16 residues. With 5 bases removed from V and 6 bases from J, the gap between germline ends came to 23 bases. The germline V gene encodes CDR1 SGHAT and CDR2 FQNNGV. This CDR3 reads CASSLRGGQYSGEQYF. CDR3 DNA sequence: TGTGCCAGCAGCCTCCGAGGCGGTCAGTACTCCGGCGAGCAGTACTTC.

The V gene is TRBV25-1, the J gene TRBJ1-6; TRBD1 matches 8 bases. The CDR3 consists of 14 residues. The V and J ends lost 6 bases and 9 bases, in that order; junction bases with no gene match: 7. The germline CDR1 and CDR2 sequences are MGHDK and SYGVNS. CDR3 in DNA: TGTGCCAGCAGGGAGGGAACAGGGGGTTCACCCCTCCACTTT. Amino acid sequence: CASREGTGGSPLHF. The variable domain in full, with the rest retrieved from reference TRBV25-1 and TRBJ1-6, is EADIYQTPRYLVIGTGKKITLECSQTMGHDKMYWYQQDPGMELHLIHYSYGVNSTEKGDLSSESTVSRIRTEHFPLTLESARPSHTSQYLCASREGTGGSPLHFGNGTRLTVT.

The sample holds many counts of this clonotype. The chain is built from TRBV7-2 and TRBJ1-2; D may be TRBD1 (5 bases). The CDR3 consists of 13 residues. V was clipped by 3 bases and J by 7 bases, with 12 bases between them. Germline lookup yields CDR1 SGHTA and CDR2 FQGNSA. This chain's CDR3 is CASSFTGTSGYTF. CDR3 sequence (DNA): TGTGCCAGCAGCTTCACGGGGACGTCTGGCTACACCTTC.

V usage is TRBV9 and J usage is TRBJ2-4; TRBD1 or TRBD2 may be the D gene (6 bases each). The germline V gene encodes CDR1 SGDLS and CDR2 YYNGEE. This CDR3 region has 15 residues. V was clipped by 3 bases and J by 7 bases, with 17 bases between them. CDR3 amino acids: CASSAGAQGRNIQYF. The CDR3 coding sequence is TGTGCCAGCAGCGCAGGGGCCCAGGGGAGGAACATTCAGTACTTC.

The chain uses TRBV27 and TRBJ2-2; possible D gene TRBD1, 6 bases. Germline CDR1 MNHEY, CDR2 SMNVEV (reference sequence). V lost 7 bases to trimming and J lost 4 bases, with 16 bases between them. The CDR3 loop spans 15 amino acids. The CDR3 here is CASTQQGRVTGELFF. The CDR3 DNA reads as TGTGCCAGCACTCAACAGGGACGGGTCACCGGGGAGCTGTTTTTT.

The chain has TRBV5-4 and TRBJ2-6, with D perhaps TRBD2 (6 bases). Germline CDR1 and CDR2: SGHNT and YYREEE (reference sequence). V lost 4 bases and J 0 bases, leaving 11 bases between the germline ends. The CDR3 runs 16 residues. The CDR3 sequence: CASSPGGSSGANVLTF. In DNA, the CDR3 is TGTGCCAGCAGCCCCGGGGGATCCTCTGGGGCCAACGTCCTGACTTTC. The full variable domain, its missing parts supplied by reference TRBV5-4 and TRBJ2-6, is ETGVTQSPTHLIKTRGQQVTLRCSSQSGHNTVSWYQQALGQGPQFIFQYYREEENGRGNFPPRFSGLQFPNYSSELNVNALELDDSALYLCASSPGGSSGANVLTFGAGSRLTVL.

This clonotype showed up just a few times. The CDR3 here is CASSLKVEEFF. CDR3 nucleotide sequence: TGTGCCAGCAGTCTTAAGGTCGAGGAGTTCTTC. The rearrangement uses TRBV28 and TRBJ2-1; D unclear. Germline CDR1 reads MDHEN; CDR2 reads SYDVKM. The length of the CDR3 is 11 residues. Trimming removed 5 bases at V and 14 bases at J, with 13 bases between.

As to this clonotype: Since a much larger clone is just one base distant, this may be a read error. The chain links TRBV7-2 to TRBJ2-1; D is ambiguous. The CDR3 has 14 residues. The ends were cut back, 11 bases at V and 10 bases at J, with 24 bases in the middle. Germline V gene sequence: CDR1 SGHTA, CDR2 FQGNSA. The chain's CDR3 is CASQLNTTTREQFF. The CDR3 DNA reads as TGTGCCTCCCAGCTTAATACGACCACCCGGGAGCAGTTCTTC.

The rearrangement joins TRBV19 to TRBJ2-1; 8 bases map to TRBD1. Germline CDR1 LNHDA, CDR2 SQIVND (reference sequence). The CDR3 contains 14 residues. V lost 8 bases, J lost 5 bases, and 8 bases stayed unmatched. The CDR3, as DNA: TGTGCCAGTGCGAACAGGGGGACAGACAATGAGCAGTTCTTC. It is translated as CASANRGTDNEQFF.

The sample holds one count of this clonotype. The V gene is TRBV5-4, the J gene TRBJ1-4; D uncertain. Trimming removed 0 bases from V and 6 bases from J, with 9 bases in between. This CDR3 contains 14 residues. CDR1 and CDR2 from the germline V gene are SGHNT and YYREEE (reference sequence). The CDR3 DNA reads TGTGCCAGCAGCTTGGGGTACGGAGATGAAAAACTGTTTTTT. It translates to CASSLGYGDEKLFF.

This clonotype was counted only a few times. DNA for the CDR3: TGTGCCAGCAGTTACTCGAAGGGCTTCCGCTCCTACGAGCAGTACTTC. It encodes CASSYSKGFRSYEQYF. The chain uses TRBV6-5 and TRBJ2-7; D gene unclear. The CDR3 runs 16 residues. V lost 0 bases and J lost 0, with 12 bases in between. In germline, CDR1 is MNHEY, CDR2 SVGAGI.

V usage is TRBV7-2 and J usage is TRBJ1-5, with D unclear. Germline lookup yields CDR1 SGHTA and CDR2 FQGNSA. Deletions cut 1 base from V and 11 bases from J, with 15 bases between. This CDR3 has 14 residues. In DNA, the CDR3 is TGTGCCAGCAGCTTAGGTCACCTCGGGGAGACCCAGCATTTT. This sequence encodes CASSLGHLGETQHF. Variable domain in full (rest from reference TRBV7-2 and TRBJ1-5): GAGVSQSPSNKVTEKGKDVELRCDPISGHTALYWYRQSLGQGLEFLIYFQGNSAPDKSGLPSDRFSAERTGGSVSTLTIQRTQQEDSAVYLCASSLGHLGETQHFGDGTRLSIL.

This clonotype came up a few times. The chain is built from TRBV11-2 and TRBJ2-7; the match to TRBD2 covers 13 bases. In germline, CDR1 is SGHAT, CDR2 FQNNGV. V gave up 1 base and J gave up 2 bases; unmatched junction bases: 8. There are 18 residues in the CDR3. CDR3 protein: CASSLVIGLAGEAYEQYF. CDR3 nucleotides: TGTGCCAGCAGCTTAGTTATCGGACTAGCGGGAGAAGCCTACGAGCAGTACTTC.

The table lists this clonotype with many counts. The chain recombines TRBV7-3 with TRBJ2-2; TRBD1 aligns across 8 bases. V lost 4 bases and J lost 4; bases outside the gene matches: 5. Germline V gene data show CDR1 as SGHTA and CDR2 as FQGTGA. CDR3 size: 15 residues. The CDR3 loop is CASSSGQGGTGELFF. CDR3 in DNA: TGTGCCAGCAGCTCCGGACAGGGTGGCACCGGGGAGCTGTTTTTT.

This clonotype turned up a few times. This sequence joins TRBV20-1 and TRBJ2-1, with 11 positions matching TRBD2. Trimming took 5 bases from V and 7 from J; bases not matched to a gene: 10. CDR1 is DFQATT, CDR2 SNEGSKA, per germline (reference sequence). This CDR3 is built from 15 residues. CDR3 residues: CSAPRLLAGGNEQFF. CDR3 DNA sequence: TGCAGTGCTCCCCGTCTCCTAGCGGGAGGTAATGAGCAGTTCTTC.